These 23 T cell receptor beta chains were all obtained from the same sample, sequenced in a study of T cells in localized non-small cell lung cancer. TCRdb keeps only in-frame clones here, not all; method: immunoSEQ multiplex PCR. Counted here are 90,000 to 95,000 clones, roughly 90% occurring once; the ten biggest clones make up about 4%. The starting material was PBMCs, obtained before any cancer treatment. These receptors originate from a woman aged 35 to 69 with stage II squamous cell lung carcinoma.

The rearrangement uses TRBV5-4 and TRBJ2-1; 8 nucleotides agree with TRBD1. The CDR3 is made up of 13 amino acids. Unmatched junction bases numbered 5, after V lost 5 bases and J lost 7 bases. Germline values: CDR1 SGHNT, CDR2 YYREEE (reference sequence). This CDR3 reads CASRTGEKNEQFF. Here the CDR3 DNA reads TGTGCCAGCAGGACAGGGGAAAAGAATGAGCAGTTCTTC.

The chain uses TRBV12-5 and TRBJ2-2; 8 nucleotides line up with TRBD2. With 1 base clipped from V and 3 bases from J, the junction kept 4 bases outside the gene matches. Germline CDR1 and CDR2: LGHNT and FRNRAP. This CDR3 spans 16 amino acids. CDR3 protein: CASGLGTSGYTGELFF. CDR3 nucleotide sequence: TGTGCTAGTGGTTTGGGAACTAGCGGATACACCGGGGAGCTGTTTTTT.

The gene calls are TRBV7-9 and TRBJ1-1, with D possibly being TRBD1 (5 bases). The length of the CDR3 is 12 residues. V was cut by 5 bases and J by 3 bases, with 7 bases left in between. Germline CDR1 reads SEHNR; CDR2 reads FQNEAQ (reference sequence). The CDR3, as DNA: TGTGCCAGCAGCCGAGGGGACACTGAAGCTTTCTTT. This encodes CASSRGDTEAFF.

The genes are TRBV7-8 and TRBJ1-1; a weak D match, TRBD1 (5 bases). V lost 3 bases, J lost 1 base, and 15 bases lay in between. Germline V gene sequence: CDR1 SGHVS, CDR2 FQNEAQ. This CDR3 region has 16 residues. The DNA for the CDR3 is TGTGCCAGCAGCTTCGAATTGACAGTGAGGAACACTGAAGCTTTCTTT. It yields the protein CASSFELTVRNTEAFF. Together with reference TRBV7-8 and TRBJ1-1, the CDR3 gives the full variable domain: GAGVSQSPRYKVAKRGQDVALRCDPISGHVSLFWYQQALGQGPEFLTYFQNEAQLDKSGLPSDRFFAERPEGSVSTLKIQRTQQEDSAVYLCASSFELTVRNTEAFFGQGTRLTVV.

This chain links TRBV7-8 with TRBJ2-1; the D gene is possibly TRBD2 (6 bases). The CDR3 loop spans 15 amino acids. V shed 5 bases and J shed 3 bases, with 14 bases lying between them. From germline, CDR1 is SGHVS and CDR2 FQNEAQ. This CDR3 reads CASSPRGAGYNEQFF. The DNA of the CDR3 is TGTGCCAGCAGCCCCCGTGGAGCGGGCTACAATGAGCAGTTCTTC.

The chain links TRBV10-3 to TRBJ1-6; D remains ambiguous. CDR1 is ENHRY and CDR2 is SYGVKD in the germline V gene. The CDR3 has 15 amino acids. V lost 3 bases to trimming and J lost 13 bases, with 19 bases between them. CDR3 region: CAISDVGSLRKPLHF. Written as DNA, the CDR3 is TGTGCCATCAGTGATGTCGGCAGTCTTAGGAAGCCCCTCCACTTT.

This clone was seen a single time. The V gene is TRBV5-8, the J gene TRBJ2-3; D remains unclear. Trimming took 0 bases from V and 2 from J, leaving 4 bases between them. The CDR3 totals 13 residues. Germline CDR1 is SGHTS and CDR2 is YDEGEE. CDR3 nucleotide sequence: TGTGCCAGCAGCTTGGTAAACACAGATACGCAGTATTTT. Protein sequence: CASSLVNTDTQYF.

The chain joins TRBV19 to TRBJ1-2, with 9 bases identical to TRBD1. Germline lookup yields CDR1 LNHDA and CDR2 SQIVND (reference sequence). The CDR3 sequence is 14 residues long. Unmatched junction bases numbered 12, after V lost 8 bases and J lost 8 bases. Here the CDR3 reads CASYPGQGLGGYTF. CDR3 in DNA: TGTGCCAGTTACCCGGGACAGGGATTAGGGGGCTACACCTTC.

J is TRBJ1-4 and V is TRBV7-8, with D perhaps TRBD1 (5 bases). V was pared by 1 base and J by 3 bases, with 9 bases between. Germline CDR1 is SGHVS and CDR2 is FQNEAQ. The CDR3 has 15 residues. CDR3 sequence: CASSLGGRANEKLFF. As DNA, the CDR3 is TGTGCCAGCAGCTTAGGGGGCAGGGCTAATGAAAAACTGTTTTTT.

This chain links TRBV7-6 with TRBJ2-2; D perhaps matches TRBD1 (5 bases). V lost 5 bases and J lost 1, with 14 bases in between. Germline loops: CDR1 SGHVS, CDR2 FNYEAQ. The CDR3 is 16 amino acids. Here the CDR3 reads CASSDSLTGNTGELFF. The DNA of the CDR3 is TGTGCCAGCAGCGATAGCCTAACAGGGAACACCGGGGAGCTGTTTTTT.

The CDR3 bases are TGCGCCAGCAGCTCATCTAACTATGGCTACACCTTC. This sequence encodes CASSSSNYGYTF. The chain joins TRBV5-1 to TRBJ1-2, with D hard to call. Germline lookup yields CDR1 SGHRS and CDR2 YFSETQ. Between the trimmed V and J ends, which lost 3 bases and 0 bases, there was a span of 3 bases. CDR3 size: 12 residues. The variable domain in full, with the rest retrieved from reference TRBV5-1 and TRBJ1-2, is KAGVTQTPRYLIKTRGQQVTLSCSPISGHRSVSWYQQTPGQGLQFLFEYFSETQRNKGNFPGRFSGRQFSNSRSEMNVSTLELGDSALYLCASSSSNYGYTFGSGTRLTVV.

The CDR3 is CASSAPGGLVNTEAFF. The CDR3 nucleotides read TGCGCCAGCAGCGCCCCTGGGGGCCTTGTGAACACTGAAGCTTTCTTT. This chain joins TRBV5-1 and TRBJ1-1, with D perhaps TRBD1 (6 bases). Per the germline V gene, CDR1 is SGHRS and CDR2 is YFSETQ. V lost 4 bases and J lost 0, with 16 bases in between. The CDR3 sequence is 16 residues long.

CDR3 DNA: TGTGCCAGCAGCCCATGGGTTACTGCTTCACCCCTCCACTTT. Residues: CASSPWVTASPLHF. This chain uses TRBV5-8 with TRBJ1-6; D call uncertain. Germline V CDR1 and CDR2: SGHTS, YDEGEE. V lost 4 bases to trimming and J lost 9 bases, with 14 bases between them. The CDR3 covers 14 residues.

This chain links TRBV30 with TRBJ2-5; 7 bases are shared with TRBD2. After removal of 2 bases from V and 1 base from J, the junction contained 4 bases not matched to a gene. The germline CDR1 and CDR2 sequences are GTSNPN and SVGIG (reference sequence). The CDR3 is 14 amino acids. CDR3 protein: CAWSRSSGQETQYF. In DNA, the CDR3 is TGTGCCTGGAGTCGTTCTAGCGGCCAAGAGACCCAGTACTTC.

The chain has TRBV28 and TRBJ1-1; tentative D call: TRBD1 (5 bases). Per germline, CDR1 MDHEN and CDR2 SYDVKM. The V gene lost 6 bases and the J gene lost 7 bases, with 24 bases spanning the gap. The CDR3 covers 16 residues. The CDR3 reads CASSSWGGAPRGEAFF. The DNA for the CDR3 is TGTGCCAGCAGCTCCTGGGGTGGGGCACCAAGAGGTGAAGCTTTCTTT.

The chain links TRBV21-1 to TRBJ1-1; whether TRBD1, the table's D call, matches the DNA was not checked. TRBV21-1 is a pseudogene segment. The CDR3 sequence is 16 residues long. CDR3 amino acids: CASSKGRGRWDTEAFF. CDR3 in DNA: TGTGCCAGCAGCAAGGGCAGGGGGCGCTGGGACACTGAAGCTTTCTTT.

The V and J genes are TRBV15 and TRBJ2-3, with a weak D call TRBD2 (5 bases). Germline CDR1 is LNHNV and CDR2 is YYDKDF (reference sequence). This CDR3 contains 16 residues. The V end lost 5 bases, the J end lost 1 base, and 16 bases lay between the germline ends. The chain's CDR3 is CATSGGSGPGTDTQYF. CDR3 DNA: TGTGCCACCAGCGGAGGAAGCGGACCTGGCACAGATACGCAGTATTTT.

This clone was seen just once. The chain carries TRBV6-1 and TRBJ1-1; D call uncertain. There are 14 residues in the CDR3. CDR1 and CDR2 from the germline V gene are MNHNS and SASEGT. Trimming stripped 7 bases from V and 0 bases from J, with 12 bases between. The CDR3 bases are TGTGCCAGCACTACCGGGCGGCTGAACACTGAAGCTTTCTTT. Protein product: CASTTGRLNTEAFF.

This clone was observed a few times. The chain joins TRBV9 to TRBJ2-3, with 10 bases matching TRBD2. V dropped 0 bases and J dropped 4; count of bases not matched to a gene: 8. The germline V gene encodes CDR1 SGDLS and CDR2 YYNGEE. CDR3 size: 17 residues. The CDR3, as DNA: TGTGCCAGCAGCGTAGGTCCTAGCGGGGGCCAATCAGATACGCAGTATTTT. This codes for CASSVGPSGGQSDTQYF.

V and J are TRBV9 and TRBJ2-7; D is possibly TRBD1 or TRBD2 (6 bases each). The CDR3 runs 17 residues. V was pared by 0 bases and J by 6 bases, with 22 bases between. Germline CDR1 reads SGDLS; CDR2 reads YYNGEE. In nucleotides, the CDR3 is TGTGCCAGCAGCGTAGGCCCTTCCGGGGGCAGATCAGGCGAGCAGTACTTC. This codes for CASSVGPSGGRSGEQYF.

V gene TRBV28 combines with J gene TRBJ1-1; possible D gene TRBD1, 5 bases. Trimming pared 6 bases from V and 5 bases from J, leaving 13 bases between. Per germline, CDR1 MDHEN and CDR2 SYDVKM. This CDR3 region has 13 residues. CDR3 sequence reads: CASRSQVPTEAFF. CDR3 DNA: TGTGCCAGCAGATCACAGGTACCAACTGAAGCTTTCTTT.

This clone was seen just once. This chain connects TRBV6-1 to TRBJ1-1; D is ambiguous. Germline V lookup: CDR1 MNHNS, CDR2 SASEGT. The germline V and J ends were trimmed by 7 bases and 3 bases, with 12 bases remaining between them. The CDR3 loop spans 13 amino acids. The CDR3 protein is CASISRLYTEAFF. CDR3 in DNA: TGTGCCAGCATAAGTCGGTTATACACTGAAGCTTTCTTT.

CDR3 nucleotide sequence: TGTGCCAGCCGCCTCAGGGTTAGCGGTCCCTCCTACGAGCAGTACTTC. Encoded protein: CASRLRVSGPSYEQYF. J is TRBJ2-7 and V is TRBV7-2; the D gene is possibly TRBD2 (6 bases). The germline CDR1 and CDR2 sequences are SGHTA and FQGNSA. The CDR3 has 16 amino acids. The V gene lost 8 bases and the J gene lost 0 bases, with 20 bases spanning the gap.